The 26 T cell receptor beta chains listed next were all sequenced from one sample in a study of T cell responses to AZD1222 COVID-19 vaccine. Libraries were prepared by immunoSEQ multiplex PCR; TCRdb keeps only in-frame clonotypes and omits some of them. The sample has around 76,000 clones; 84% are singletons. This specimen was peripheral blood, taken on day 0 of AZD1222 vaccination. All receptors come from an adult in good health.

This chain uses TRBV18 with TRBJ2-1; 8 bases are shared with TRBD1. V lost 0 bases to trimming and J lost 0 bases; unmatched junction nucleotides: 1. The CDR3 length is 16 residues. The germline gives CDR1 KGHSH, CDR2 LQKENI. The CDR3 spells CASSPPQGGSYNEQFF. The CDR3 nucleotides are TGTGCCAGCTCACCACCACAGGGGGGCTCCTACAATGAGCAGTTCTTC.

V usage is TRBV7-8 and J usage is TRBJ2-1; 11 nucleotides agree with TRBD2. The germline V gene encodes CDR1 SGHVS and CDR2 FQNEAQ. V was clipped by 3 bases and J by 6 bases; unmatched bases: 7. The CDR3 loop spans 16 amino acids. The CDR3 is CASSFQLAGAVNEQFF. The DNA of the CDR3 is TGTGCCAGCAGCTTCCAACTAGCGGGGGCTGTCAATGAGCAGTTCTTC.

The rearrangement links TRBV6-5 to TRBJ1-3; D gene unclear. Germline V gives CDR1 MNHEY, CDR2 SVGAGI. This CDR3 is built from 14 residues. Trimming removed 7 bases from V and 2 bases from J, with 12 bases in between. CDR3 DNA sequence: TGTGCCAGCACCCAGACACGGACTGGAAACACCATATATTTT. Translated, it gives CASTQTRTGNTIYF.

The chain recombines TRBV5-5 with TRBJ1-3; D not certain. V was pared by 0 bases and J by 0 bases, with 10 bases between. Germline assignment: CDR1 SGHKS and CDR2 YYEKEE (reference sequence). The CDR3 spans 16 residues. CDR3 sequence reads: CASSLEVWDSGNTIYF. In DNA, the CDR3 is TGTGCCAGCAGCTTGGAGGTCTGGGACTCTGGAAACACCATATATTTT.

V usage is TRBV5-1 and J usage is TRBJ1-5, with D uncertain. The CDR3 consists of 13 residues. V lost 2 bases and J 4 bases, leaving 7 bases between the germline ends. Per the germline V gene, CDR1 is SGHRS and CDR2 is YFSETQ. This CDR3 is CASSLVGNQPQHF. As DNA, the CDR3 is TGCGCCAGCAGCTTAGTGGGAAATCAGCCCCAGCATTTT.

J is TRBJ2-7 and V is TRBV7-2; D might be TRBD1 (5 bases). Germline-derived CDR1 and CDR2 are SGHTA and FQGNSA. The CDR3 length is 13 residues. Trimming removed 5 bases at V and 6 bases at J, with 14 bases between. CDR3 in DNA: TGTGCCAGCAGCCCCCTTACAGGAACCGAGCAGTACTTC. Protein product: CASSPLTGTEQYF.

The chain uses TRBV7-9 and TRBJ2-1, with D tentatively TRBD1 or TRBD2 (5 bases each). Germline CDR1 reads SEHNR; CDR2 reads FQNEAQ (reference sequence). This CDR3 spans 15 amino acids. V dropped 1 base and J dropped 6 bases, with 13 bases sitting between them. The CDR3 nucleotides read TGTGCCAGCAGCTTAGGCAGGGACCCTTTCAATGAGCAGTTCTTC. Protein sequence: CASSLGRDPFNEQFF.

This chain connects TRBV4-1 to TRBJ1-1; 9 nucleotides line up with TRBD1. The ends lost 2 bases at V and 5 bases at J; junction bases unmatched: 12. Germline V gene data show CDR1 as MGHRA and CDR2 as YSYEKL. The CDR3 is made up of 17 amino acids. CDR3 loop: CASSQPYRDRVQTEAFF. For the CDR3, the DNA is TGCGCCAGCAGCCAACCTTACCGGGACAGGGTTCAAACTGAAGCTTTCTTT.

This clone was picked up a small number of times. This CDR3 is also generated by other DNA sequences in the sample. The chain links TRBV28 to TRBJ1-4; D is unresolved. V was clipped by 4 bases and J by 0 bases, with 9 bases between them. The CDR3 runs to 15 residues. The germline gives CDR1 MDHEN, CDR2 SYDVKM. The CDR3 DNA reads as TGTGCCAGCAGTTCCTCGGGGACAACTAATGAAAAACTGTTTTTT. It codes for CASSSSGTTNEKLFF.

J is TRBJ1-2 and V is TRBV25-1, with TRBD1 matching 11 bases. Germline CDR1 MGHDK, CDR2 SYGVNS. The ends lost 3 bases at V and 4 bases at J; junction bases unmatched: 4. The CDR3 has 15 residues. The CDR3 sequence: CASSDPGTGGYGYTF. CDR3 nucleotide sequence: TGTGCCAGCAGTGACCCTGGGACAGGGGGCTATGGCTACACCTTC.

This clone was counted a single time. The rearrangement links TRBV19 to TRBJ2-1; 8 bases agree with TRBD2. V shed 2 bases and J 0 bases; nucleotides not matched to a gene: 6. This CDR3 comprises 17 residues. The germline CDR1 and CDR2 sequences are LNHDA and SQIVND (reference sequence). In DNA form, the CDR3 reads TGTGCCAGTAGTATACTCCGAAGCGGGAGCTCCTACAATGAGCAGTTCTTC. It encodes CASSILRSGSSYNEQFF.

This clone appeared a few times. V is TRBV7-3 and J is TRBJ1-6; a weak D match, TRBD1 (5 bases). The germline V gene has CDR1 SGHTA and CDR2 FQGTGA. Trimming left V 0 bases short and J 9 bases short, with 9 bases between. The CDR3 sequence is 14 residues long. The CDR3 sequence: CASSLTRGRSPLHF. As DNA, the CDR3 is TGTGCCAGCAGCTTAACGAGGGGTCGTTCACCCCTCCACTTT. The complete variable domain, with remaining parts taken from reference TRBV7-3 and TRBJ1-6, reads GAGVSQTPSNKVTEKGKYVELRCDPISGHTALYWYRQSLGQGPEFLIYFQGTGAADDSGLPNDRFFAVRPEGSVSTLKIQRTERGDSAVYLCASSLTRGRSPLHFGNGTRLTVT.

The rearrangement uses TRBV14 and TRBJ1-6; D is unresolved. The CDR3 is 13 residues long. V was cut by 4 bases and J by 8 bases, with 9 bases left in between. Germline CDR1 SGHDN, CDR2 FVKESK. The CDR3 nucleotides read TGTGCCAGCAGCCGATCCGAATATTCACCCCTCCACTTT. Protein: CASSRSEYSPLHF.

The V gene is TRBV6-5, the J gene TRBJ1-2, with 7 bases that match TRBD1. The ends lost 7 bases at V and 2 bases at J; junction bases unmatched: 10. CDR1 and CDR2 from the germline V gene are MNHEY and SVGAGI. The CDR3 totals 15 residues. DNA of the CDR3: TGTGCCAGCAATCTACAGGGGATCCCAAACTATGGCTACACCTTC. Its translation is CASNLQGIPNYGYTF.

Relative to its sample, this clone is medium-sized. The V call is TRBV6-5, the J call TRBJ1-3; D is unclear. CDR3 length equals 15 residues. V lost 0 bases and J 3 bases, leaving 9 bases between the germline ends. Germline assignment: CDR1 MNHEY and CDR2 SVGAGI. The chain's CDR3 is CASSYSISGGNTIYF. CDR3 nucleotide sequence: TGTGCCAGCAGTTACTCTATATCAGGTGGAAACACCATATATTTT.

V is TRBV11-2 and J is TRBJ1-1; D ambiguous. This CDR3 spans 13 amino acids. The V end was cut by 2 bases, the J end by 8 bases, with 12 bases between. CDR1 is SGHAT, CDR2 FQNNGV, per germline. The CDR3 DNA sequence: TGTGCCAGCAGCTTACGACAAATCAGGGAAGCTTTCTTT. Translating it yields CASSLRQIREAFF.

The chain is built from TRBV6-5 and TRBJ1-1, with 11 bases matching TRBD1. The CDR3 is 13 amino acids. The trim removed 10 bases at V and 4 bases at J, leaving 5 bases unmatched. The germline V gene has CDR1 MNHEY and CDR2 SVGAGI. CDR3 nucleotide sequence: TGTGCCACATCCGGGACAGGGGGCACTGAAGCTTTCTTT. Amino acid sequence: CATSGTGGTEAFF.

The chain joins TRBV10-3 to TRBJ2-1, with TRBD1 matching 8 bases. Trimming at V came to 6 bases and at J to 3 bases, leaving 4 bases not matched to a gene. CDR1 is ENHRY and CDR2 is SYGVKD in the germline V gene. This CDR3 contains 14 residues. The CDR3 DNA reads as TGTGCCATCAGCACCGGGACAGGCTACAATGAGCAGTTCTTC. It yields the protein CAISTGTGYNEQFF.

This clone is a singleton in its sample. V usage is TRBV30 and J usage is TRBJ1-2; perhaps TRBD1 as D (6 bases). The CDR3 extends over 12 amino acids. CDR1 is GTSNPN and CDR2 is SVGIG in the germline V gene (reference sequence). The germline V and J ends were trimmed by 5 bases and 3 bases, with 10 bases remaining between them. The chain's CDR3 is CAWGYRDYGYTF. For the CDR3, the DNA is TGTGCCTGGGGCTACAGGGACTATGGCTACACCTTC.

The J gene is TRBJ1-2, the V gene TRBV6-5; TRBD1 matches at 7 bases. The CDR3 sequence is 14 residues long. Per the germline V gene, CDR1 is MNHEY and CDR2 is SVGAGI. The V and J ends lost 7 bases and 5 bases, in that order; junction bases with no gene match: 10. CDR3 in DNA: TGTGCCAGCATCCCCCCAGGGGGTTGGTATGGCTACACCTTC. It yields the protein CASIPPGGWYGYTF.

The J gene is TRBJ1-2, the V gene TRBV29-1; D perhaps matches TRBD1 (5 bases). The CDR3 consists of 14 residues. Germline V lookup: CDR1 SQVTM, CDR2 ANQGSEA. The V and J ends lost 4 bases and 4 bases respectively, with 16 bases between them. The CDR3 reads CSVAPLDTLYGYTF. The DNA for the CDR3 is TGCAGCGTTGCCCCCCTGGACACACTCTATGGCTACACCTTC.

V and J are TRBV25-1 and TRBJ1-6, with a possible D match to TRBD1 (5 bases). The CDR3 is made up of 14 amino acids. V lost 6 bases and J lost 7, with 13 bases in between. Germline V gives CDR1 MGHDK, CDR2 SYGVNS. The CDR3 loop is CASRTGRPNSPLHF. CDR3 coding DNA: TGTGCCAGCAGGACGGGACGACCAAATTCACCCCTCCACTTT.

The CDR3 protein is CASTQGSSFPREAFF. In nucleotides, the CDR3 is TGTGCCAGCACACAGGGATCTAGCTTCCCCCGTGAAGCTTTCTTT. The chain couples TRBV11-3 to TRBJ1-1, with D maybe TRBD1 (6 bases). Germline values: CDR1 SGHNT, CDR2 YENEEA. The CDR3 runs to 15 residues. V was shortened by 7 bases and J by 7 bases, with 22 bases between the two germline ends.

This clone was recorded only once. The chain employs TRBV29-1 and TRBJ1-2; no clear D gene. The V and J ends lost 5 bases and 8 bases respectively, with 18 bases between them. CDR3 length: 13 amino acids. In germline, CDR1 is SQVTM, CDR2 ANQGSEA. CDR3 residues: CSVQDGRKEGYTF. CDR3 in DNA: TGCAGCGTTCAGGACGGGAGGAAGGAAGGCTACACCTTC.

This chain links TRBV5-1 with TRBJ2-5, with D possibly matching TRBD1 (5 bases). CDR1 and CDR2 (germline): SGHRS, YFSETQ. Trimming left V 3 bases short and J 0 bases short, with 12 bases between. The CDR3 consists of 15 residues. The CDR3 sequence is CASSSQDSHQETQYF. The CDR3 DNA reads as TGCGCCAGCAGCTCACAAGACAGCCACCAAGAGACCCAGTACTTC. Looking up the rest from reference TRBV5-1 and TRBJ2-5 gives the full variable domain: KAGVTQTPRYLIKTRGQQVTLSCSPISGHRSVSWYQQTPGQGLQFLFEYFSETQRNKGNFPGRFSGRQFSNSRSEMNVSTLELGDSALYLCASSSQDSHQETQYFGPGTRLLVL.

The gene calls are TRBV6-5 and TRBJ2-5; D is possibly TRBD1 (6 bases). This CDR3 is built from 13 residues. Germline CDR1 and CDR2: MNHEY and SVGAGI. V was shortened by 8 bases and J by 3 bases, with 13 bases between the two germline ends. CDR3 loop: CASLTPGEETQYF. For the CDR3, the DNA is TGTGCCAGCCTTACCCCAGGGGAAGAGACCCAGTACTTC.